The 21 T cell receptor beta chains listed next were all sequenced from one sample in a study of T cells after yellow fever vaccination. From the 5' RACE reads, TCRdb called clonotypes with MiXCR, one entry per CDR3 protein. The sample holds hundreds of thousands of distinct CDR3 sequences; around an eighth are singletons and the top ten take more than 13%. Material: PBMCs, obtained on the day of the yellow fever booster vaccination. The receptors stem from a man between 25 and 39 years old who received the YFV17D yellow fever vaccine.

This chain uses TRBV29-1 with TRBJ1-5, with D tentatively TRBD1 (6 bases). V dropped 4 bases and J dropped 1 base, with 11 bases sitting between them. Germline V gene lookup returns CDR1 SQVTM and CDR2 ANQGSEA. The CDR3 sequence is 14 residues long. The CDR3 region has the DNA TGCAGCGTTGTAGCAGGGGCAAGCAATCAGCCCCAGCATTTT. It yields the protein CSVVAGASNQPQHF. The complete variable domain, with remaining parts taken from reference TRBV29-1 and TRBJ1-5, reads SAVISQKPSRDICQRGTSLTIQCQVDSQVTMMFWYRQQPGQSLTLIATANQGSEATYESGFVIDKFPISRPNLTFSTLTVSNMSPEDSSIYLCSVVAGASNQPQHFGDGTRLSIL.

The table lists this clonotype with a few counts. The genes are TRBV7-6 and TRBJ2-2, with D possibly TRBD2 on 6 matching bases. V was cut by 1 base and J by 2 bases, with 14 bases left in between. CDR3 length equals 17 residues. The germline V gene has CDR1 SGHVS and CDR2 FNYEAQ. CDR3 sequence reads: CASSLDSLAVNTGELFF. In nucleotides, the CDR3 is TGTGCCAGCAGCTTAGACAGCTTAGCGGTCAACACCGGGGAGCTGTTTTTT.

The genes are TRBV10-3 and TRBJ2-5, with 9 bases fitting TRBD2. Germline assignment: CDR1 ENHRY and CDR2 SYGVKD. Trimming at V came to 4 bases and at J to 2 bases, leaving 5 bases not matched to a gene. The CDR3 spans 15 residues. The CDR3: CAISARLADQETQYF. The DNA for the CDR3 is TGTGCCATCAGTGCCAGACTAGCGGATCAAGAGACCCAGTACTTC.

In this sample, this clonotype turned up a few times. The chain links TRBV29-1 to TRBJ2-6, with 7 nucleotides matching TRBD1. Unmatched junction bases numbered 8, after V lost 5 bases and J lost 4 bases. The CDR3 extends over 15 amino acids. Germline V gives CDR1 SQVTM, CDR2 ANQGSEA. The CDR3 sequence: CSVRNRGTGANVLTF. The CDR3 DNA reads as TGCAGCGTTCGGAACAGGGGAACCGGGGCCAACGTCCTGACTTTC.

CDR3 region: CASSPTWGNQPQHF. CDR3 coding DNA: TGTGCCAGCAGTCCCACATGGGGCAATCAGCCCCAGCATTTT. The V gene is TRBV12-3 or TRBV12-4, the J gene TRBJ1-5; no clear D gene. The germline V and J ends were trimmed by 5 bases and 2 bases, with 10 bases remaining between them. The CDR3 is 14 amino acids.

This clonotype has more than one count but fewer than ten. This rearrangement joins TRBV10-2 to TRBJ2-1; no firm D call. The CDR3 totals 14 residues. Germline lookup yields CDR1 WSHSY and CDR2 SAAADI. V was pared by 9 bases and J by 12 bases, with 24 bases between. The CDR3 loop reads CASVLRMGVPRQFF. CDR3 DNA: TGCGCCAGTGTTCTTAGGATGGGCGTCCCGCGGCAGTTCTTC.

The chain uses TRBV5-4 and TRBJ2-3, with D unresolved. CDR3 length: 11 amino acids. The V end lost 3 bases, the J end lost 8 bases, and 7 bases lay between the germline ends. Germline CDR1 and CDR2: SGHNT and YYREEE (reference sequence). The CDR3 DNA is TGTGCCAGCAGCTCCGGCCCTACGCAGTATTTT. Translation gives CASSSGPTQYF.

To note about this clonotype: Sequence at one end of the junction differs from germline and may be a read error. The V and J genes are TRBV7-2 and TRBJ1-1; unclear D gene. Germline assignment: CDR1 SGHTA and CDR2 FQGNSA. The CDR3 is 16 residues long. The CDR3, as DNA: TGTGCCAGCAGCCCGTGGGTGGGCAGGTTGAACGCTGAAGCTTTCTTT. Protein: CASSPWVGRLNAEAFF. Together with reference TRBV7-2 and TRBJ1-1, the CDR3 gives the full variable domain: GAGVSQSPSNKVTEKGKDVELRCDPISGHTALYWYRQSLGQGLEFLIYFQGNSAPDKSGLPSDRFSAERTGGSVSTLTIQRTQQEDSAVYLCASSPWVGRLNAEAFFGQGTRLTVV.

The gene calls are TRBV6-2 or TRBV6-3 and TRBJ1-5, with unresolved D. CDR3 size: 13 residues. V was shortened by 8 bases and J by 6 bases, with 14 bases between the two germline ends. Germline V gene lookup returns CDR1 MNHEY and CDR2 SVGEGT. Here the CDR3 DNA reads TGTGCCAGCGGGAGACCTCCGGGTCAGCCCCAGCATTTT. Translating gives CASGRPPGQPQHF.

This clonotype was found a few times. The gene calls are TRBV6-5 and TRBJ2-3, with D tentatively TRBD2 (5 bases). CDR3 length: 15 amino acids. V shed 3 bases and J shed 0 bases, with 10 bases lying between them. Germline CDR1 and CDR2: MNHEY and SVGAGI. Here the CDR3 reads CASSYTGRSTDTQYF. The DNA of the CDR3 is TGTGCCAGCAGTTATACGGGAAGAAGCACAGATACGCAGTATTTT.

The chain recombines TRBV3-1 with TRBJ1-2; no definite D call. The germline V and J ends were trimmed by 5 bases and 0 bases, with 7 bases remaining between them. The CDR3 consists of 13 residues. Germline values: CDR1 LGHDT, CDR2 YNNKEL (reference sequence). As DNA, the CDR3 is TGTGCCAGCAGCGTAGGCTCTAACTATGGCTACACCTTC. It codes for CASSVGSNYGYTF.

This clonotype appeared many times. The chain uses TRBV7-2 and TRBJ2-5; no clear D gene. This CDR3 contains 11 residues. The germline V and J ends were trimmed by 3 bases and 5 bases, with 4 bases remaining between them. Germline CDR1 is SGHTA and CDR2 is FQGNSA. CDR3 bases: TGTGCCAGCAGCTTTTACGAGACCCAGTACTTC. This gives the protein CASSFYETQYF.

This clonotype was seen a handful of times. This chain joins TRBV2 and TRBJ2-5; D is unclear. There are 13 residues in the CDR3. The V end was cut by 5 bases, the J end by 3 bases, with 10 bases between. Germline assignment: CDR1 SNHLY and CDR2 FYNNEI. CDR3 sequence reads: CASSRSPEETQYF. CDR3 nucleotides: TGTGCCAGCAGTCGCTCCCCCGAAGAGACCCAGTACTTC.

This sequence joins TRBV6-1 and TRBJ2-7; 7 nucleotides agree with TRBD2. Germline assignment: CDR1 MNHNS and CDR2 SASEGT. Germline trimming cut 7 bases from V and 1 base from J; bases unmatched to any gene: 16. CDR3 length: 17 amino acids. CDR3 sequence (DNA): TGTGCCAGCAACACACTAAGACCAGGACTAGGGTCCTACGAGCAGTACTTC. Translated: CASNTLRPGLGSYEQYF.

The chain recombines TRBV20-1 with TRBJ2-4; D not certain. Germline loops: CDR1 DFQATT, CDR2 SNEGSKA (reference sequence). The CDR3 totals 13 residues. Deletions cut 6 bases from V and 1 base from J, with 10 bases between. The CDR3 protein is CSAEPAAKNIQYF. The CDR3 coding sequence is TGCAGTGCGGAGCCGGCGGCCAAAAACATTCAGTACTTC.

This chain joins TRBV3-1 and TRBJ2-7, with TRBD2 matching 9 bases. This CDR3 region has 16 residues. V trimming: 0 bases; J trimming: 8 bases; junction bases outside the gene matches: 11. The germline CDR1 and CDR2 sequences are LGHDT and YNNKEL (reference sequence). The CDR3 DNA is TGTGCCAGCAGCCAAGAGGCGTTAGCGGGGGACTTTAAGCAGTACTTC. Translation: CASSQEALAGDFKQYF.

About this clonotype itself: The conserved phenylalanine or tryptophan is not found at the CDR3 terminus, so this likely reflects a read error. It is unclear where the CDR3 begins or ends on the DNA, so no DNA is shown, and the CDR3 is as TCRdb lists it. The rearrangement uses TRBV21-1 and TRBJ2-1; the table calls TRBD2, which could not be checked here. TRBV21-1 is shown as a pseudogene. The CDR3 spans 13 residues, counting both ends. CDR3 amino acids: CARGTSGYNEQFS.

This clonotype was found a few times. This chain connects TRBV29-1 to TRBJ2-7, with 7 bases lining up with TRBD2. CDR3 length: 12 residues. Trimming took 7 bases from V and 0 from J; bases not matched to a gene: 3. The V gene's germline CDR1 is SQVTM and CDR2 ANQGSEA. The CDR3 region is CSARESSYEQYF. The DNA of the CDR3 is TGCAGCGCGCGGGAGAGCTCCTACGAGCAGTACTTC.

Only a few counts were recorded for this clonotype. This chain links TRBV27 with TRBJ2-2; 11 nucleotides line up with TRBD2. This CDR3 has 17 amino acids. V was clipped by 4 bases and J by 7 bases; unmatched bases: 11. Germline V CDR1 and CDR2: MNHEY, SMNVEV (reference sequence). CDR3 region: CASSWRSGRAVGGELFF. The CDR3 coding sequence is TGTGCCAGCAGTTGGCGTAGCGGGAGGGCCGTTGGCGGGGAGCTGTTTTTT.

This clonotype has a handful of counts. The rearrangement links TRBV11-2 to TRBJ2-1; TRBD1 matches at 7 bases. Trimming took 1 base from V and 7 from J; bases not matched to a gene: 13. Looked up from germline, CDR1 is SGHAT and CDR2 is FQNNGV. The CDR3 contains 17 residues. The CDR3 region is CASSLGFGTAVFNEQFF. In nucleotides, the CDR3 is TGTGCCAGCAGCTTAGGGTTCGGGACAGCGGTTTTTAATGAGCAGTTCTTC.

Only a few counts were recorded for this clonotype. The chain recombines TRBV29-1 with TRBJ2-5; D may correspond to TRBD1 or TRBD2 (5 bases each). This CDR3 is 15 amino acids long. The germline CDR1 and CDR2 sequences are SQVTM and ANQGSEA. The V gene lost 2 bases and the J gene lost 3 bases, with 16 bases spanning the gap. For the CDR3, the DNA is TGCAGCGTTGAAATCCGGGACGGAGTTAAAGAGACCCAGTACTTC. Its protein product is CSVEIRDGVKETQYF.